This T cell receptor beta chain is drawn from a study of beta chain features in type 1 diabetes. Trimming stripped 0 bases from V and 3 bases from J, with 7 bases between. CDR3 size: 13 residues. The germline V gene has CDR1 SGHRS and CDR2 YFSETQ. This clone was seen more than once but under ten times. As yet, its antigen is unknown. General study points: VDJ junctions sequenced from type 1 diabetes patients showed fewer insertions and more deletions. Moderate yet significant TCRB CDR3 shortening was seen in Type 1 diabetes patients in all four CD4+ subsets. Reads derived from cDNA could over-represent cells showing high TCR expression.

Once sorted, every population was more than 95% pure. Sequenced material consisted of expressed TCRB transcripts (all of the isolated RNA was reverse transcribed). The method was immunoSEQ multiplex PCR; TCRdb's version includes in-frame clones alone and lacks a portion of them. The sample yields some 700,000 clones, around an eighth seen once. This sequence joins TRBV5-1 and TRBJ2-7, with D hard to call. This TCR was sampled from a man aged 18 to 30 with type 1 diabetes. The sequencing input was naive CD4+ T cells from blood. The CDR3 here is CASSLADRYEQYF. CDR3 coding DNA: TGCGCCAGCAGCTTGGCCGACCGCTACGAGCAGTACTTC.